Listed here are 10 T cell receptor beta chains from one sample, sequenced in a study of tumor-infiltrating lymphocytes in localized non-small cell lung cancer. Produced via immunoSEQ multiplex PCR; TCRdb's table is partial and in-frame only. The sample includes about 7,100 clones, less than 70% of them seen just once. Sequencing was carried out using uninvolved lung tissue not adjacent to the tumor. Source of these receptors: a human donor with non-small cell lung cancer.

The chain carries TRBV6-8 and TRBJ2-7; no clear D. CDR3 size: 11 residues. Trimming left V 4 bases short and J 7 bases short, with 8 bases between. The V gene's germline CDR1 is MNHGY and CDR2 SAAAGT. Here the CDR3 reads CASSSVEEQYF. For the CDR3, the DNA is TGTGCCAGCAGTTCGGTGGAGGAGCAGTACTTC.

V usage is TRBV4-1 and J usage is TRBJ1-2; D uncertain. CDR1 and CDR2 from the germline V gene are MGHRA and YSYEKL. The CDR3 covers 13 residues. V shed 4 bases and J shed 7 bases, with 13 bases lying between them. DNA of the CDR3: TGCGCCAGCAGCCTCTCCGGGGATCGTGGCTACACCTTC. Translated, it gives CASSLSGDRGYTF.

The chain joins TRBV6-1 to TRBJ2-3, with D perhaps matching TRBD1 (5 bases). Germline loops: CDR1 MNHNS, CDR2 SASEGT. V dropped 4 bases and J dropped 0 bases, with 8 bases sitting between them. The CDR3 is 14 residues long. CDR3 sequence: CASSVQESTDTQYF. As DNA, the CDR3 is TGTGCCAGCAGTGTACAGGAAAGCACAGATACGCAGTATTTT.

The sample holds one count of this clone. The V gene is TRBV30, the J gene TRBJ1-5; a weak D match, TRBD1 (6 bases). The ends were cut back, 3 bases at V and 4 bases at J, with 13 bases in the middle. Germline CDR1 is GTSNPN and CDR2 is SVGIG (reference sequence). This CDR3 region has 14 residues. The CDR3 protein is CAWRGAGGNQPQHF. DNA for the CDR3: TGTGCCTGGAGGGGGGCCGGGGGGAATCAGCCCCAGCATTTT.

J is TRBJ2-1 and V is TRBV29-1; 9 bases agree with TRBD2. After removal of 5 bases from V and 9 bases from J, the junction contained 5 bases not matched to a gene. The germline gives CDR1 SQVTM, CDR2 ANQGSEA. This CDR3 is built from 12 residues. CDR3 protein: CSVLGLAREQFF. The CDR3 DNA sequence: TGCAGCGTTCTGGGACTAGCACGTGAGCAGTTCTTC.

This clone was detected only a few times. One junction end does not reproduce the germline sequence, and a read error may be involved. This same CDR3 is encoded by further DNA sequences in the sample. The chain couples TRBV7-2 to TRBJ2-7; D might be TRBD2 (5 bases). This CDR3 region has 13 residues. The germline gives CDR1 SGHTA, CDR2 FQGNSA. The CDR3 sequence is CASSQAGADEQYF. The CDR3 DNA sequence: TGCGCCAGCAGCCAAGCTGGAGCGGACGAGCAGTACTTC.

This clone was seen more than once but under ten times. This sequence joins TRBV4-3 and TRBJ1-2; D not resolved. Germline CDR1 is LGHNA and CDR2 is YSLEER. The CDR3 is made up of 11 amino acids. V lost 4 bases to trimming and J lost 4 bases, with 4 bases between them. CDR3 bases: TGCGCCAGCAGCCCCGGCTATGGCTACACCTTC. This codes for CASSPGYGYTF.

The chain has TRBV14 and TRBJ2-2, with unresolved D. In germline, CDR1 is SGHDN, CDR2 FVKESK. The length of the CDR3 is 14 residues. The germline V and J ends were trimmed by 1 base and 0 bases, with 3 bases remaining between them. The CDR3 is CASSQGANTGELFF. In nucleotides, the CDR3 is TGTGCCAGCAGCCAAGGGGCGAACACCGGGGAGCTGTTTTTT.

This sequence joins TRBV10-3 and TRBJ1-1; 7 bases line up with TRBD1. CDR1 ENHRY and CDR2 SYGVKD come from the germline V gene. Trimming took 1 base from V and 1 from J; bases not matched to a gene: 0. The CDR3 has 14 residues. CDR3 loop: CAISEWDRNTEAFF. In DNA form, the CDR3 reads TGTGCCATCAGTGAGTGGGACAGGAACACTGAAGCTTTCTTT.

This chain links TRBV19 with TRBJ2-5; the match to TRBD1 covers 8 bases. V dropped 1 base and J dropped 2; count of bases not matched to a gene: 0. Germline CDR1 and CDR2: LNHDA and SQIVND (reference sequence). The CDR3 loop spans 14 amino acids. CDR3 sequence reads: CASSIGTGQETQYF. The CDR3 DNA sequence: TGTGCCAGTAGTATAGGGACAGGGCAAGAGACCCAGTACTTC. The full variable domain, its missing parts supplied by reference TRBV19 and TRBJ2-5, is DGGITQSPKYLFRKEGQNVTLSCEQNLNHDAMYWYRQDPGQGLRLIYYSQIVNDFQKGDIAEGYSVSREKKESFPLTVTSAQKNPTAFYLCASSIGTGQETQYFGPGTRLLVL.